These 27 T cell receptor beta chains came from one sample sequenced in a study of OX40 agonist ivuxolimab in advanced cancers. Using immunoSEQ multiplex PCR, the repertoire was profiled, and TCRdb retains in-frame clones only, with some absent. The sample lists over 10,000 clones, approximately 78% occurring once. The sequencing here drew on CD4+ or CD8+ T cells sorted from blood, taken in a trial of the OX40 agonist ivuxolimab. Source of these receptors: an adult with an advanced solid tumor such as melanoma, head and neck, liver or kidney cancer.

This sequence joins TRBV6-5 and TRBJ2-5, with D tentatively TRBD2 (5 bases). V was cut by 8 bases and J by 3 bases, with 13 bases left in between. Germline lookup yields CDR1 MNHEY and CDR2 SVGAGI. The CDR3 sequence is 13 residues long. The CDR3 is CASRQRMEETQYF. In DNA form, the CDR3 reads TGTGCCAGCCGGCAGCGGATGGAAGAGACCCAGTACTTC.

A single count supports this clone. The chain joins TRBV7-8 to TRBJ2-7; D call uncertain. V lost 6 bases, J lost 0 bases, and 9 bases lay in between. Germline-derived CDR1 and CDR2 are SGHVS and FQNEAQ. This CDR3 is built from 13 residues. The CDR3 nucleotides are TGTGCCAGCAGGGATCCGAGCTCCTACGAGCAGTACTTC. Translated, it gives CASRDPSSYEQYF.

J is TRBJ2-2 and V is TRBV7-8, with D possibly being TRBD2 (6 bases). The ends were cut back, 5 bases at V and 4 bases at J, with 11 bases in the middle. Germline values: CDR1 SGHVS, CDR2 FQNEAQ. This CDR3 contains 14 residues. CDR3 coding DNA: TGTGCCAGCAGCACCCGACTAGTCACCGGGGAGCTGTTTTTT. Protein sequence: CASSTRLVTGELFF.

The V gene is TRBV4-1, the J gene TRBJ1-2; D call uncertain. This CDR3 region has 16 residues. Germline CDR1 is MGHRA and CDR2 is YSYEKL. V lost 0 bases to trimming and J lost 7 bases, with 18 bases between them. As DNA, the CDR3 is TGCGCCAGCAGCCAAGATCCTACCGTGGCAGGTGGTGGCTACACCTTC. Translation gives CASSQDPTVAGGGYTF.

This chain uses TRBV12-2 with TRBJ2-5; TRBD1 is the table's D call, not checked against the DNA. TRBV12-2 is annotated as a pseudogene. The CDR3 runs 16 residues. The CDR3 nucleotides are TGTGCAAGTCGCTTAAATAGGGACAGGAGGCAAGAGACCCAGTACTTC. Its protein is CASRLNRDRRQETQYF.

V usage is TRBV28 and J usage is TRBJ2-1; TRBD2 agrees at 8 bases. Germline CDR1 MDHEN, CDR2 SYDVKM. V shed 10 bases, J shed 7 bases, and the junction held 18 bases outside the gene matches. This CDR3 has 16 residues. The CDR3 DNA is TGTGCCACCGAACCCCGGCTAGCGGGTTCGGCGAATGAGCAGTTCTTC. Encoded protein: CATEPRLAGSANEQFF.

The rearrangement links TRBV19 to TRBJ2-4; tentative D call: TRBD2 (7 bases). The CDR3 sequence is 14 residues long. CDR1 LNHDA and CDR2 SQIVND come from the germline V gene (reference sequence). V shed 1 base and J shed 12 bases, with 16 bases lying between them. The CDR3 region has the DNA TGTGCCAGTAGTATAGTCAAGGGGGGGCCGGATCAGTACTTC. Its translation: CASSIVKGGPDQYF.

This chain joins TRBV19 and TRBJ2-7; D not resolved. V was cut by 3 bases and J by 2 bases, with 8 bases left in between. CDR3 size: 13 residues. In germline, CDR1 is LNHDA, CDR2 SQIVND (reference sequence). In nucleotides, the CDR3 is TGTGCCAGTAGTATCTCCGGAGCCTACGAGCAGTACTTC. Translation gives CASSISGAYEQYF.

V gene TRBV27 combines with J gene TRBJ1-1; the D gene is possibly TRBD1 (5 bases). This CDR3 region has 13 residues. CDR1 and CDR2 (germline): MNHEY, SMNVEV (reference sequence). Trimming cost V 4 bases and J 5 bases, with 11 bases left between them. The CDR3 protein is CASSYGGRTEAFF. The CDR3 DNA is TGTGCCAGCAGTTACGGGGGGAGGACTGAAGCTTTCTTT.

The chain couples TRBV19 to TRBJ2-7, with TRBD2 matching 13 bases. The germline CDR1 and CDR2 sequences are LNHDA and SQIVND (reference sequence). Germline trimming cut 5 bases from V and 4 bases from J; bases unmatched to any gene: 8. The CDR3 spans 16 residues. This CDR3 is CASSHGLAGDSYEQYF. CDR3 nucleotides: TGTGCCAGTAGTCACGGACTAGCGGGGGATTCTTACGAGCAGTACTTC. The variable domain in full, with the rest retrieved from reference TRBV19 and TRBJ2-7, is DGGITQSPKYLFRKEGQNVTLSCEQNLNHDAMYWYRQDPGQGLRLIYYSQIVNDFQKGDIAEGYSVSREKKESFPLTVTSAQKNPTAFYLCASSHGLAGDSYEQYFGPGTRLTVT.

The chain uses TRBV4-3 and TRBJ2-3; D is uncertain. V lost 4 bases, J lost 2 bases, and 13 bases lay in between. The CDR3 sequence is 15 residues long. CDR1 LGHNA and CDR2 YSLEER come from the germline V gene. DNA for the CDR3: TGCGCCAGCAGCCCCAGGTGGGATGCCACAGATACGCAGTATTTT. It is translated as CASSPRWDATDTQYF.

This clone is a singleton in its sample. The chain carries TRBV4-2 and TRBJ2-7; D gene ambiguous. Trimming pared 0 bases from V and 6 bases from J, leaving 9 bases between. The CDR3 is 13 amino acids. Per the germline V gene, CDR1 is LGHNA and CDR2 is YNFKEQ. CDR3 region: CASSQEQDAEQYF. CDR3 bases: TGTGCCAGCAGCCAAGAGCAGGATGCCGAGCAGTACTTC.

The table lists this clone with a count of one. The chain joins TRBV28 to TRBJ2-6; D could derive from TRBD1 or TRBD2 (5 bases each). V dropped 11 bases and J dropped 1 base, with 9 bases sitting between them. The CDR3 length is 13 residues. Germline-derived CDR1 and CDR2 are MDHEN and SYDVKM. CDR3 sequence (DNA): TGTGCCGCGAGGGGTTCTGGGGCCAACGTCCTGACTTTC. It translates to CAARGSGANVLTF.

The chain employs TRBV5-1 and TRBJ1-1, with D perhaps TRBD1 (5 bases). The CDR3 extends over 15 amino acids. V was pared by 0 bases and J by 4 bases, with 13 bases between. Per germline, CDR1 SGHRS and CDR2 YFSETQ. CDR3 residues: CASSLEKPGRTEAFF. CDR3 in DNA: TGCGCCAGCAGCTTGGAAAAACCGGGGCGCACTGAAGCTTTCTTT.

This chain joins TRBV13 and TRBJ2-7; possible D gene TRBD1, 6 bases. The CDR3 is made up of 16 amino acids. Germline CDR1 is PRHDT and CDR2 is FYEKMQ (reference sequence). The V gene lost 4 bases and the J gene lost 1 base, with 17 bases spanning the gap. The CDR3 spells CASSWTRTELSYEQYF. The DNA of the CDR3 is TGTGCCAGCAGCTGGACCCGGACAGAGTTATCCTACGAGCAGTACTTC.

The gene calls are TRBV7-9 and TRBJ2-5; D perhaps matches TRBD2 (6 bases). Trimming took 7 bases from V and 5 from J, leaving 14 bases between them. In germline, CDR1 is SEHNR, CDR2 FQNEAQ (reference sequence). This CDR3 has 13 residues. In DNA form, the CDR3 reads TGTGCCAGCACCTCGGGGGTAACGGAGACCCAGTACTTC. Amino acids: CASTSGVTETQYF.

V and J are TRBV7-9 and TRBJ1-5; a weak D match, TRBD1 (6 bases). Germline lookup yields CDR1 SEHNR and CDR2 FQNEAQ (reference sequence). V lost 1 base and J lost 4, with 17 bases in between. This CDR3 is 17 amino acids long. CDR3 in amino acids: CASSLDPRTGRNQPQHF. DNA of the CDR3: TGTGCCAGCAGCTTAGACCCCCGCACAGGGCGAAATCAGCCCCAGCATTTT.

The rearrangement uses TRBV18 and TRBJ1-5; D is possibly TRBD1 (5 bases). Looked up from germline, CDR1 is KGHSH and CDR2 is LQKENI. V was shortened by 3 bases and J by 7 bases, with 10 bases between the two germline ends. The CDR3 has 13 residues. CDR3 DNA: TGTGCCAGCTCACCCTTGCGGGACCAGCCCCAGCATTTT. It translates to CASSPLRDQPQHF.

This chain links TRBV7-7 with TRBJ1-1, with D possibly matching TRBD1 (5 bases). V lost 1 base and J lost 0, with 21 bases in between. CDR1 and CDR2 (germline): SSHAT, FNYEAQ (reference sequence). The CDR3 consists of 19 residues. CDR3 sequence: CASSLDRFSISVLNTEAFF. The DNA for the CDR3 is TGTGCCAGCAGCTTAGACAGGTTCTCAATTTCTGTGCTGAACACTGAAGCTTTCTTT.

V usage is TRBV15 and J usage is TRBJ1-1; a possible D gene is TRBD1 (5 bases). Germline assignment: CDR1 LNHNV and CDR2 YYDKDF (reference sequence). The V and J ends lost 3 bases and 1 base respectively, with 21 bases between them. There are 18 residues in the CDR3. The CDR3: CATSRTVVEGAANTEAFF. DNA for the CDR3: TGTGCCACCAGCAGGACCGTTGTGGAAGGGGCGGCGAACACTGAAGCTTTCTTT.

Of note for this clone: Other nucleotide sequences in the sample specify the same CDR3. V usage is TRBV2 and J usage is TRBJ2-5; 7 bases are a match to TRBD1. The CDR3 consists of 16 residues. V lost 6 bases and J lost 3; bases outside the gene matches: 13. Germline CDR1 and CDR2: SNHLY and FYNNEI. CDR3 DNA: TGTGCCAGCAGGCCTGAACCGGGACAGACAAAAGAGACCCAGTACTTC. It translates to CASRPEPGQTKETQYF.

The chain is built from TRBV7-6 and TRBJ1-1, with D perhaps matching TRBD1 (5 bases). Germline V gene sequence: CDR1 SGHVS, CDR2 FNYEAQ. The germline V and J ends were trimmed by 5 bases and 1 base, with 11 bases remaining between them. The CDR3 extends over 14 amino acids. CDR3 nucleotide sequence: TGTGCCAGCAGCCAGGGACCTAAGAACACTGAAGCTTTCTTT. Its protein product is CASSQGPKNTEAFF.

The chain recombines TRBV28 with TRBJ1-2, with D perhaps matching TRBD1 (6 bases). In germline, CDR1 is MDHEN, CDR2 SYDVKM. Trimming stripped 7 bases from V and 3 bases from J, with 21 bases between. This CDR3 is built from 16 residues. In DNA, the CDR3 is TGTGCCAGCAAATTTGTCCCCACAGGGATCGACTATGGCTACACCTTC. Protein product: CASKFVPTGIDYGYTF.

The genes are TRBV28 and TRBJ2-5, with 8 bases fitting TRBD2. J lost 5 bases, V lost 4 bases, and 6 bases had no gene match. Germline V gene sequence: CDR1 MDHEN, CDR2 SYDVKM. The CDR3 runs 14 residues. CDR3 region: CASSSDSGAETQYF. The CDR3 DNA sequence: TGTGCCAGCAGTTCGGATAGCGGGGCCGAGACCCAGTACTTC. Supplemented by reference TRBV28 and TRBJ2-5, the full variable domain reads DVKVTQSSRYLVKRTGEKVFLECVQDMDHENMFWYRQDPGLGLRLIYFSYDVKMKEKGDIPEGYSVSREKKERFSLILESASTNQTSMYLCASSSDSGAETQYFGPGTRLLVL.

V and J are TRBV19 and TRBJ2-7; 9 nucleotides line up with TRBD1. V trimming: 3 bases; J trimming: 3 bases; junction bases outside the gene matches: 6. Germline CDR1 and CDR2: LNHDA and SQIVND (reference sequence). The CDR3 is 15 residues long. CDR3 loop: CASSISGTGYYEQYF. CDR3 coding DNA: TGTGCCAGTAGTATCTCCGGGACAGGGTACTACGAGCAGTACTTC.

The chain has TRBV2 and TRBJ2-7; 8 bases line up with TRBD2. The CDR3 has 16 amino acids. CDR1 is SNHLY and CDR2 is FYNNEI in the germline V gene. V trimming: 3 bases; J trimming: 0 bases; junction bases outside the gene matches: 7. The CDR3 sequence: CASSEGTGGPSYEQYF. The CDR3 DNA is TGTGCCAGCAGTGAGGGAACGGGGGGGCCCTCCTACGAGCAGTACTTC.

The chain uses TRBV4-1 and TRBJ2-5; D not certain. Trimming removed 0 bases from V and 7 bases from J, with 3 bases in between. The V gene's germline CDR1 is MGHRA and CDR2 YSYEKL. The CDR3 totals 11 residues. CDR3 sequence reads: CASSQDGTQYF. The CDR3 region has the DNA TGCGCCAGCAGCCAAGACGGGACCCAGTACTTC.